Shown below are 21 T cell receptor beta chains from a single sample sequenced in a study of control samples from healthy donors and cancer patients. Profiling relied on immunoSEQ multiplex PCR, and the TCRdb table lists in-frame clones only, not all of them. The data contain about 160,000 clones, around 90% of them seen just once; the ten biggest clones take up around 12%. Sequencing was performed on blood. Receptors were obtained from a man younger than 45 in good health.

This chain links TRBV2 with TRBJ1-5; D might be TRBD1 (5 bases). Germline-derived CDR1 and CDR2 are SNHLY and FYNNEI. The CDR3 is made up of 14 amino acids. Trimming took 6 bases from V and 4 from J, leaving 13 bases between them. This CDR3 is CASSLDGGNQPQHF. DNA of the CDR3: TGTGCCAGCAGCCTAGACGGGGGGAATCAGCCCCAGCATTTT.

This chain uses TRBV28 with TRBJ1-1; D remains ambiguous. The germline CDR1 and CDR2 sequences are MDHEN and SYDVKM. The CDR3 contains 11 residues. V lost 7 bases and J lost 4, with 7 bases in between. The CDR3 protein is CASTFGTEAFF. CDR3 nucleotides: TGTGCCAGCACATTCGGCACTGAAGCTTTCTTT.

The V gene is TRBV24-1, the J gene TRBJ1-1; the match to TRBD1 covers 7 bases. V trimming: 3 bases; J trimming: 7 bases; junction bases outside the gene matches: 10. The CDR3 length is 15 residues. In germline, CDR1 is KGHDR, CDR2 SFDVKD. CDR3: CATSDRGQPLNEAFF. CDR3 bases: TGTGCCACCAGTGATCGGGGACAGCCCCTAAATGAAGCTTTCTTT.

Here the CDR3 reads CASSTTGNYYGYTF. CDR3 bases: TGTGCCAGCAGCACGACCGGCAACTACTATGGCTACACCTTC. The V call is TRBV7-2, the J call TRBJ1-2; no clear D. This CDR3 contains 14 residues. Trimming stripped 5 bases from V and 3 bases from J, with 13 bases between. Germline lookup yields CDR1 SGHTA and CDR2 FQGNSA.

In its sample, this clone was seen once. The chain is built from TRBV24-1 and TRBJ1-2; perhaps TRBD1 as D (6 bases). CDR1 and CDR2 (germline): KGHDR, SFDVKD. The CDR3 loop spans 13 amino acids. With 3 bases removed from V and 10 bases from J, the gap between germline ends came to 14 bases. The CDR3 is CATSDPGDTYYTF. The CDR3 nucleotides read TGTGCCACCAGTGATCCCGGGGACACATACTACACCTTC.

V and J are TRBV3-1 (or the pseudogene TRBV3-2) and TRBJ2-4; TRBD2 matches at 7 bases. The V gene's germline CDR1 is LGHDT and CDR2 YNNKEL (reference sequence). This CDR3 spans 13 amino acids. V gave up 4 bases and J gave up 7 bases; unmatched junction bases: 4. CDR3 residues: CASSPLGGNIQYF. The CDR3 DNA is TGTGCCAGCAGCCCTTTGGGGGGGAACATTCAGTACTTC.

V gene TRBV5-8 combines with J gene TRBJ2-7; no clear D. The V end lost 0 bases, the J end lost 9 bases, and 7 bases lay between the germline ends. This CDR3 is 11 amino acids long. Germline-derived CDR1 and CDR2 are SGHTS and YDEGEE. The CDR3 reads CASSLESGQYF. CDR3 DNA: TGTGCCAGCAGCTTGGAATCCGGGCAGTACTTC.

V gene TRBV27 combines with J gene TRBJ2-1, with TRBD2 matching over 13 bases. Germline assignment: CDR1 MNHEY and CDR2 SMNVEV (reference sequence). This CDR3 has 17 residues. V lost 2 bases and J lost 4; bases outside the gene matches: 5. The CDR3 protein is CASSLGEGLAGYNEQFF. The DNA of the CDR3 is TGTGCCAGCAGTTTAGGGGAGGGACTAGCGGGATACAATGAGCAGTTCTTC.

The rearrangement uses TRBV5-6 and TRBJ2-3; D is possibly TRBD2 (5 bases). Germline CDR1 SGHDT, CDR2 YYEEEE. The CDR3 is 18 residues long. V was shortened by 3 bases and J by 2 bases, with 22 bases between the two germline ends. This CDR3 is CASSSFPTGYDSTDTQYF. In DNA, the CDR3 is TGTGCCAGCAGCTCTTTTCCCACGGGGTACGATTCCACAGATACGCAGTATTTT.

The CDR3 nucleotides read TGCAGCGTTGCCAGGGGAGGCACTGAAGCTTTCTTT. Translation gives CSVARGGTEAFF. The rearrangement joins TRBV29-1 to TRBJ1-1; a possible D gene is TRBD1 (6 bases). The CDR3 totals 12 residues. V dropped 4 bases and J dropped 4 bases, with 10 bases sitting between them. Germline V gene data show CDR1 as SQVTM and CDR2 as ANQGSEA.

The chain is built from TRBV7-9 and TRBJ1-1; possible D gene TRBD1, 6 bases. Per the germline V gene, CDR1 is SEHNR and CDR2 is FQNEAQ (reference sequence). The CDR3 totals 16 residues. V was pared by 5 bases and J by 3 bases, with 19 bases between. This CDR3 reads CASSPSGVGGHTEAFF. The DNA for the CDR3 is TGTGCCAGCAGCCCCAGCGGGGTGGGGGGGCACACTGAAGCTTTCTTT.

V usage is TRBV27 and J usage is TRBJ2-1, with 15 bases lining up with TRBD2. This CDR3 has 19 residues. CDR1 and CDR2 from the germline V gene are MNHEY and SMNVEV (reference sequence). The J segment lost 8 bases and the V segment lost 0 bases, leaving 11 bases of the junction unmatched. The CDR3 here is CASSLSPPGGLAGGYEQFF. The CDR3 DNA sequence: TGTGCCAGCAGTTTATCGCCTCCAGGGGGACTAGCGGGAGGCTATGAGCAGTTCTTC.

This chain joins TRBV15 and TRBJ2-7; maybe TRBD1 (5 bases). Trimming took 1 base from V and 1 from J, leaving 8 bases between them. Per the germline V gene, CDR1 is LNHNV and CDR2 is YYDKDF (reference sequence). This CDR3 is built from 14 residues. The DNA for the CDR3 is TGTGCCACCAGCAGAGGGGGCGAATCCTACGAGCAGTACTTC. Residues: CATSRGGESYEQYF.

Only a few counts were recorded for this clone. The chain combines TRBV28 with TRBJ1-1; tentatively, D is TRBD1 (6 bases). Looked up from germline, CDR1 is MDHEN and CDR2 is SYDVKM. The CDR3 is 13 residues long. Trimming took off 3 bases at V and 7 bases at J, with 12 bases between the two ends. CDR3 coding DNA: TGTGCCAGCAGTTTTCAGGGGATGGGTGAAGCTTTCTTT. Amino acid sequence: CASSFQGMGEAFF.

This clone turned up a few times. This rearrangement joins TRBV29-1 to TRBJ2-3, with D perhaps matching TRBD2 (5 bases). This CDR3 is built from 13 residues. The V end lost 2 bases, the J end lost 5 bases, and 11 bases lay between the germline ends. CDR1 is SQVTM, CDR2 ANQGSEA, per germline. In nucleotides, the CDR3 is TGCAGCGTTGAATCCCGGGAAGGAGATACGCAGTATTTT. It codes for CSVESREGDTQYF.

The V call is TRBV25-1, the J call TRBJ2-2; D not certain. This CDR3 spans 13 amino acids. Germline values: CDR1 MGHDK, CDR2 SYGVNS. V lost 3 bases and J 1 base, leaving 3 bases between the germline ends. The CDR3 region has the DNA TGTGCCAGCAGTGACCAGAACACCGGGGAGCTGTTTTTT. Its protein is CASSDQNTGELFF.

This sequence joins TRBV29-1 and TRBJ2-1, with D unclear. CDR1 and CDR2 from the germline V gene are SQVTM and ANQGSEA. The V and J ends lost 1 base and 2 bases respectively, with 15 bases between them. The CDR3 length is 16 residues. The CDR3 DNA follows: TGCAGCGTTGAAGTCGATCCCCGCGGCGCCTACAATGAGCAGTTCTTC. Encoded protein: CSVEVDPRGAYNEQFF.

The CDR3 protein is CASSSEGAASSGANVLTF. CDR3 DNA: TGTGCCAGTAGTTCCGAGGGGGCAGCCAGCTCTGGGGCCAACGTCCTGACTTTC. This chain joins TRBV19 and TRBJ2-6; 7 bases map to TRBD1. The junction had 10 bases not matched to a gene; V was cut back by 5 bases and J by 0 bases. The CDR3 loop spans 18 amino acids. Germline V gene sequence: CDR1 LNHDA, CDR2 SQIVND (reference sequence).

The V gene is TRBV2, the J gene TRBJ1-2; D call uncertain. Germline V gene sequence: CDR1 SNHLY, CDR2 FYNNEI. V gave up 5 bases and J gave up 10 bases, with 17 bases separating them. The CDR3 consists of 13 residues. CDR3 residues: CASSLRLSSYYTF. In DNA form, the CDR3 reads TGTGCCAGCAGTCTTCGTCTCTCATCGTACTACACCTTC. The whole variable domain, remainder taken from reference TRBV2 and TRBJ1-2, is EPEVTQTPSHQVTQMGQEVILRCVPISNHLYFYWYRQILGQKVEFLVSFYNNEISEKSEIFDDQFSVERPDGSNFTLKIRSTKLEDSAMYFCASSLRLSSYYTFGSGTRLTVV.

This rearrangement joins TRBV28 to TRBJ1-2; unclear D gene. Germline values: CDR1 MDHEN, CDR2 SYDVKM. The V gene lost 8 bases and the J gene lost 8 bases, with 15 bases spanning the gap. This CDR3 spans 12 amino acids. The CDR3 nucleotides are TGTGCCAGCGTTAATGATAGGAGGGGCTACACCTTC. Its protein product is CASVNDRRGYTF.

The chain is built from TRBV6-1 and TRBJ1-5; 8 positions match TRBD1. The CDR3 sequence is 14 residues long. CDR1 is MNHNS and CDR2 is SASEGT in the germline V gene. The V segment lost 2 bases and the J segment 7 bases; nucleotides outside the gene matches: 4. The CDR3 DNA is TGTGCCAGCAGTGAAAAGGACAGGGTCCAGCCCCAGCATTTT. This sequence encodes CASSEKDRVQPQHF.